The next 4 T cell receptor beta chains were all read from a single sample in a study of cytomegalovirus exposure and HLA in healthy donors (dated by TCRdb to 2016 to 2017). The method was the immunoSEQ multiplex PCR assay. A mixture of 60 forward primers for TCR Vbeta segments and 13 reverse primers for TCR Jbeta segments was used in the multiplex PCR. The table comes from immuneACCESS by way of TCRdb, which keeps in-frame sequences with V and J called. Part of the clones is missing from these tables; in studies checked, under half for an unresolved V gene and the rest for unknown reasons. Across this sample there are about 100,000 clones, with about four fifths seen only once. The ten top clones hold about 3.9% of the sample. Source material: PBMCs. These receptors originate from a woman in her seventies in good health and CMV-seropositive.

The V call is TRBV30, the J call TRBJ2-1; TRBD2 matches at 11 bases. The germline gives CDR1 GTSNPN, CDR2 SVGIG (reference sequence). The V segment lost 4 bases and the J segment 4 bases; nucleotides outside the gene matches: 6. The CDR3 is 15 residues long. CDR3 DNA sequence: TGTGCCTGGATAGCCGGGACTAGCGGATACAATGAGCAGTTCTTC. The encoded protein is CAWIAGTSGYNEQFF.

The genes are TRBV6-5 and TRBJ2-3, with D uncertain. The CDR3 is 14 amino acids. V lost 3 bases and J lost 2, with 9 bases in between. Looked up from germline, CDR1 is MNHEY and CDR2 is SVGAGI. CDR3 region: CASSYNSATDTQYF. The CDR3, as DNA: TGTGCCAGCAGTTATAACTCCGCCACAGATACGCAGTATTTT.

The rearrangement joins TRBV30 to TRBJ1-2; D is unclear. In germline, CDR1 is GTSNPN, CDR2 SVGIG (reference sequence). The ends were cut back, 1 base at V and 8 bases at J, with 11 bases in the middle. The length of the CDR3 is 12 residues. The CDR3 region is CAWSGGVKGYTF. In DNA form, the CDR3 reads TGTGCCTGGAGTGGAGGAGTAAAGGGCTACACCTTC.

The rearrangement uses TRBV11-1 and TRBJ2-3, with a tentative D call TRBD2 (6 bases). This CDR3 region has 13 residues. Germline-derived CDR1 and CDR2 are SGHAT and FQDESV (reference sequence). Trimming pared 6 bases from V and 10 bases from J, leaving 17 bases between. The CDR3 is CASSGTGRIAQYF. As DNA, the CDR3 is TGTGCCAGCAGTGGGACTGGGAGAATTGCGCAGTATTTT.